The sequence of this T cell receptor (beta chain) was determined in a study of control samples from healthy donors and cancer patients. This CDR3 is 16 amino acids long. V lost 4 bases, J lost 4 bases, and 17 bases lay in between. Germline CDR1 and CDR2: MNHEY and SMNVEV (reference sequence). The assay was immunoSEQ multiplex PCR, and TCRdb's table has in-frame clones only and misses some. The data show approximately 140,000 clones, approximately 92% seen once. The receptor's source is a man under 40 in good health. This chain connects TRBV27 to TRBJ1-5, with a possible D match to TRBD1 (6 bases). The sample was blood. DNA of the CDR3: TGTGCCAGCAGTTCATATGGGACAAGAAGTAATCAGCCCCAGCATTTT. Its translation is CASSSYGTRSNQPQHF.